This is a list of T cell receptor beta chains from one sample in a study of shared clonotypes between healthy human individuals. Libraries were prepared by immunoSEQ multiplex PCR; TCRdb keeps only in-frame clonotypes and omits some of them. Here the sample spans about half a million clones, roughly 80% being singletons. Sequencing input: PBMCs. The receptors here all came from a middle-aged woman in good health. Some clones in this sample may be carry-over from other donors' samples. CDR3s include the opening cysteine and the closing phenylalanine or tryptophan. D genes are given only for firm matches. Clone size, where shown, is once, few, many, or a class for clones that have expanded.

size: .
D: .
V: TRBV19
J: TRBJ1-4
DNA: TGTGCCAGTAGTATAACCAGAAATGAAAAACTGTTTTTT
CDR3: CASSITRNEKLFF

size: .
D: .
V: TRBV7-9
J: TRBJ2-2
DNA: TGTGCCATATACCCCCGGGACAACTTCACCGGGGAGCTGTTTTTT
CDR3: CAIYPRDNFTGELFF

size: .
D: TRBD1
V: TRBV7-6
J: TRBJ2-2
DNA: TGTGCCAGCAGCTTCGACAGGGGGGAGCTAAACACCGGGGAGCTGTTTTTT
CDR3: CASSFDRGELNTGELFF

size: .
D: .
V: TRBV13
J: TRBJ2-3
DNA: TGTGCCAGCAGCCTACGAAGTGGTGCAGATACGCAGTATTTT
CDR3: CASSLRSGADTQYF

size: .
D: .
V: TRBV19
J: TRBJ1-1
DNA: TGTGCCACCTCTTCCGGGACGCAAATTGGGCCTGAAGCTTTCTTT
CDR3: CATSSGTQIGPEAFF

size: .
D: TRBD1
V: TRBV10-3
J: TRBJ1-1
DNA: TGTGCCATCAAGAGGGGGACAGCGTTGAACACTGAAGCTTTCTTT
CDR3: CAIKRGTALNTEAFF

size: once
D: .
V: TRBV29-1
J: TRBJ1-4
DNA: TGCAGCGCCGGGGAGGGGGGTGAAAAACTGTTTTTT
CDR3: CSAGEGGEKLFF

size: .
D: .
V: TRBV25-1
J: TRBJ2-4
DNA: TGTGCCAGCAGTGATTTTTCCCTCCCAAACATTCAGTACTTC
CDR3: CASSDFSLPNIQYF

size: .
D: .
V: TRBV5-1
J: TRBJ1-4
DNA: TGCGCCAGCAGCTTGGCCGGGACGGCGGATGAAAAACTGTTTTTT
CDR3: CASSLAGTADEKLFF

size: .
D: .
V: TRBV9
J: TRBJ1-3
DNA: TGTGCCAGCAGCGCCAGGCCCGGAAACACCATATATTTT
CDR3: CASSARPGNTIYF

size: .
D: TRBD2
V: TRBV7-6
J: TRBJ2-7
DNA: TGTGCCAGCAGCGAGACTAGCGAAAACTCCTACGAGCAGTACTTC
CDR3: CASSETSENSYEQYF

size: .
D: TRBD1
V: TRBV30
J: TRBJ2-7
DNA: TGTGCCTGGAGTGTACGACAGGGGTTCGAGCAGTACTTC
CDR3: CAWSVRQGFEQYF

size: .
D: .
V: TRBV11-1
J: TRBJ1-2
DNA: TGTGCCAGCAGCCCCGGGGTTAACTATGGCTACACCTTC
CDR3: CASSPGVNYGYTF

size: .
D: TRBD2
V: TRBV19
J: TRBJ2-2
DNA: TGTGCCAGTAGTATTGGAGGCGGGAGGAACACCGGGGAGCTGTTTTTT
CDR3: CASSIGGGRNTGELFF

size: .
D: .
V: TRBV7-2
J: TRBJ2-5
DNA: TGTGCCAGCAGCCGCGGGGTGGAGACCCAGTACTTC
CDR3: CASSRGVETQYF

size: .
D: TRBD2
V: TRBV2
J: TRBJ2-7
DNA: TGTGCCAGCAAGGATAGCGGGAGCTCCTACGAGCAGTACTTC
CDR3: CASKDSGSSYEQYF

size: .
D: TRBD2
V: TRBV28
J: TRBJ2-3
DNA: TGTGCCAGCCTGAGCGGGGTCACAGATACGCAGTATTTT
CDR3: CASLSGVTDTQYF

size: .
D: .
V: TRBV5-1
J: TRBJ2-2
DNA: TGCGCCAGCAGCTGGGCGACCACCGGGGAGCTGTTTTTT
CDR3: CASSWATTGELFF

size: .
D: TRBD1
V: TRBV14
J: TRBJ2-5
DNA: TGTGCCAGCAGCCAAAGGGGGACAGGATACCGAGAGACCCAGTACTTC
CDR3: CASSQRGTGYRETQYF

size: .
D: .
V: TRBV9
J: TRBJ1-1
DNA: TGTGCCAGCAGCTTCGGGTCCAAGAACACTGAAGCTTTCTTT
CDR3: CASSFGSKNTEAFF

size: many
D: .
V: TRBV29-1
J: TRBJ1-2
DNA: TGCAGCGTTGAAGACCGGAGGGTAGGTGGCTACACCTTC
CDR3: CSVEDRRVGGYTF

size: .
D: .
V: TRBV7-2
J: TRBJ2-3
DNA: TGTGCCAGCAGCTTAGCGGTAGGGCGCTACCGCACAGATACGCAGTATTTT
CDR3: CASSLAVGRYRTDTQYF

size: .
D: .
V: TRBV19
J: TRBJ1-1
DNA: TGTGCCAGTAGTACGACGGTGATGAACACTGAAGCTTTCTTT
CDR3: CASSTTVMNTEAFF

size: once
D: .
V: TRBV21-1
J: TRBJ1-1
DNA: TGTGCCAGCAGCAAAGGGGCGGGTTCTAACACTGAAGCTTTCTTT
CDR3: CASSKGAGSNTEAFF

size: many
D: .
V: TRBV6-1
J: TRBJ1-3
DNA: TGTGCCAGCAGTGGACCTCTTAGATACTCTGGAAACACCATATATTTT
CDR3: CASSGPLRYSGNTIYF

size: .
D: TRBD2
V: TRBV6-5
J: TRBJ2-3
DNA: TGTGCCAGCAGTTACTACTACGGGAGGAGCACAGATACGCAGTATTTT
CDR3: CASSYYYGRSTDTQYF

size: .
D: .
V: TRBV11-2
J: TRBJ1-5
DNA: TGTGCCAGCAGCGAGGGGAATCAGCCCCAGCATTTT
CDR3: CASSEGNQPQHF

size: few
D: .
V: TRBV21-1
J: TRBJ2-7
DNA: TGTGCCAGCAGGACAGACAAGGTATTCGAGCAGTACTTC
CDR3: CASRTDKVFEQYF

size: .
D: TRBD2
V: TRBV12-5
J: TRBJ2-5
DNA: TGTGCTAGTTGTTTGGTATTAGCGGGAGTAGGCGAGACCCAGTACTTC
CDR3: CASCLVLAGVGETQYF